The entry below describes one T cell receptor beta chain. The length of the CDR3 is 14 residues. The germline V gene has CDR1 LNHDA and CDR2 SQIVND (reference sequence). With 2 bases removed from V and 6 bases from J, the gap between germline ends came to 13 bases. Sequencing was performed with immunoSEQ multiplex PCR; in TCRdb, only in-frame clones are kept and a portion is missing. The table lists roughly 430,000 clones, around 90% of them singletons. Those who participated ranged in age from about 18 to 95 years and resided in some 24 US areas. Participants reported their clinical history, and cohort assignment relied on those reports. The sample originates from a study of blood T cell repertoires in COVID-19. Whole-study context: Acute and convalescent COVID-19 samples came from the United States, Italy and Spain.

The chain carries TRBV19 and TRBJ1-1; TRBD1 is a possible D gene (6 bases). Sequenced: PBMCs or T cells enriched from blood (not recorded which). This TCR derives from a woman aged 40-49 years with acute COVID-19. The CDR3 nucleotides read TGTGCCAGTAGTATAAGGCAGGGGTCCCCTGAAGCTTTCTTT. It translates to CASSIRQGSPEAFF.